The 8 T cell receptor beta chains in this list originate from one sample, sequenced in a study of blood T cell repertoires in COVID-19. The protocol was immunoSEQ multiplex PCR, while the TCRdb copy is restricted to in-frame clones and leaves out a portion. The sample shows around 260,000 clones, 88% of them seen only once. Input material: peripheral blood. These TCRs come from a woman in her seventies with COVID-19, enrolled during active disease.

The chain uses TRBV19 and TRBJ2-1, with TRBD2 identical over 12 bases. This CDR3 contains 16 residues. After removal of 1 base from V and 5 bases from J, the junction contained 3 bases not matched to a gene. Germline assignment: CDR1 LNHDA and CDR2 SQIVND (reference sequence). The CDR3, as DNA: TGTGCCAGTAGTATAGGGACTAGCGGGAAACACAATGAGCAGTTCTTC. This translates into CASSIGTSGKHNEQFF.

This clone was picked up a small number of times. J is TRBJ2-7 and V is TRBV18; 9 nucleotides align to TRBD2. The V gene end was trimmed by 1 base and the J gene end by 2 bases; junction bases not matched to a gene: 3. The V gene's germline CDR1 is KGHSH and CDR2 LQKENI. The CDR3 has 15 residues. The CDR3 DNA reads as TGTGCCAGCTCACCACGGGCTAGCGGGACCTACGAGCAGTACTTC. It translates to CASSPRASGTYEQYF.

The chain employs TRBV28 and TRBJ2-6; 8 bases are shared with TRBD2. This CDR3 has 14 residues. Germline values: CDR1 MDHEN, CDR2 SYDVKM. With V trimmed by 8 bases and J by 3 bases, 3 bases remained unmatched. The CDR3 here is CASRGGSGANVLTF. The CDR3 DNA reads TGTGCCAGCCGGGGGGGTAGTGGGGCCAACGTCCTGACTTTC.

In this sample, this clone turned up a few times. The chain joins TRBV11-3 to TRBJ1-1; D gene uncertain. The germline V gene encodes CDR1 SGHNT and CDR2 YENEEA. There are 15 residues in the CDR3. Deletions cut 1 base from V and 0 bases from J, with 9 bases between. The CDR3 DNA reads as TGTGCCAGCAGCTTAGTGTCACGGGTGAACACTGAAGCTTTCTTT. This codes for CASSLVSRVNTEAFF.

The rearrangement uses TRBV6-5 and TRBJ2-7; D is undetermined. This CDR3 comprises 11 residues. Germline V gene lookup returns CDR1 MNHEY and CDR2 SVGAGI. V lost 6 bases, J lost 6 bases, and 9 bases lay in between. The CDR3 loop reads CASSRFSEQYF. The CDR3 DNA reads as TGTGCCAGCAGCCGTTTCTCCGAGCAGTACTTC.

The J gene is TRBJ2-7, the V gene TRBV6-5, with a tentative D call TRBD1 (5 bases). V gave up 0 bases and J gave up 5 bases, with 11 bases separating them. The CDR3 is made up of 14 amino acids. CDR1 is MNHEY and CDR2 is SVGAGI in the germline V gene. In nucleotides, the CDR3 is TGTGCCAGCAGTTACTCTCCCAGGGCCGACGAGCAGTACTTC. Translated: CASSYSPRADEQYF.

This chain joins TRBV12-3 or TRBV12-4 and TRBJ2-7, with 11 bases lining up with TRBD1. The CDR3 extends over 13 amino acids. The V gene end was trimmed by 5 bases and the J gene end by 6 bases; junction bases not matched to a gene: 3. The CDR3 region is CASSQGQGAEQYF. The CDR3 region has the DNA TGTGCCAGCAGTCAAGGACAGGGGGCCGAGCAGTACTTC.

V is TRBV5-6 and J is TRBJ2-2; 10 bases agree with TRBD1. The germline V gene encodes CDR1 SGHDT and CDR2 YYEEEE. The CDR3 length is 15 residues. Unmatched junction bases numbered 3, after V lost 4 bases and J lost 3 bases. This chain's CDR3 is CASSQGTGDTGELFF. In nucleotides, the CDR3 is TGTGCCAGCAGCCAGGGGACAGGGGACACCGGGGAGCTGTTTTTT.